The 7 T cell receptor beta chains reported below all come from one sample, sequenced in a study of cytomegalovirus exposure and HLA in healthy donors listed by TCRdb under 2017. Libraries were constructed by the immunoSEQ multiplex PCR assay. The table was pulled from immuneACCESS by TCRdb, which kept in-frame rearrangements only. Such tables lose some clones; where checked, under half of the loss comes from unresolved V genes, and the rest has no known cause. This sample gives some 180,000 clones in total; about 89% of them show up just once. Of the sample, about 7.2% falls within the top ten clones. Sequencing was carried out using PBMCs. These receptor sequences come from a man aged 30 to 39 in good health and CMV-seropositive.

The chain employs TRBV7-2 and TRBJ2-7; D remains unclear. V lost 5 bases, J lost 4 bases, and 15 bases lay in between. From germline, CDR1 is SGHTA and CDR2 FQGNSA. This CDR3 has 14 residues. The chain's CDR3 is CASSPTIMTYEQYF. The CDR3 DNA sequence: TGTGCCAGCAGCCCAACGATTATGACGTACGAGCAGTACTTC.

The chain has TRBV5-1 and TRBJ1-1; TRBD1 aligns across 11 bases. Germline assignment: CDR1 SGHRS and CDR2 YFSETQ. CDR3 length equals 16 residues. Unmatched junction bases numbered 6, after V lost 4 bases and J lost 1 base. The CDR3 loop reads CASSTGQGASNTEAFF. The DNA of the CDR3 is TGCGCCAGCAGCACCGGACAGGGGGCGTCGAACACTGAAGCTTTCTTT.

V is TRBV18 and J is TRBJ2-5, with 9 bases fitting TRBD1. The CDR3 is 15 amino acids. V was pared by 0 bases and J by 12 bases, with 11 bases of the junction left unmatched. The germline V gene encodes CDR1 KGHSH and CDR2 LQKENI. The CDR3 region has the DNA TGTGCCAGCTCACCACCGTCCGGACAGGGGCATATAAAGTACTTC. Its translation: CASSPPSGQGHIKYF.

The chain couples TRBV5-4 to TRBJ2-7; D is tentatively TRBD1 or TRBD2 (5 bases each). The V gene's germline CDR1 is SGHNT and CDR2 YYREEE (reference sequence). Trimming removed 0 bases at V and 4 bases at J, with 14 bases between. This CDR3 has 15 residues. CDR3 bases: TGTGCCAGCAGCTTGGCCCAGGGACGAGGGTACGAGCAGTACTTC. It encodes CASSLAQGRGYEQYF.

The chain carries TRBV29-1 and TRBJ2-3; 7 positions match TRBD2. V dropped 3 bases and J dropped 3; count of bases not matched to a gene: 6. Germline assignment: CDR1 SQVTM and CDR2 ANQGSEA. The CDR3 spans 14 residues. CDR3 DNA sequence: TGCAGCGTTGATGTGGGAGGGCGGACAGATACGCAGTATTTT. Amino acids: CSVDVGGRTDTQYF.

This clone was seen once. The V gene is TRBV27, the J gene TRBJ2-1; 11 nucleotides align to TRBD2. Germline lookup yields CDR1 MNHEY and CDR2 SMNVEV (reference sequence). V shed 5 bases, J shed 0 bases, and the junction held 3 bases outside the gene matches. The CDR3 contains 16 residues. The DNA of the CDR3 is TGTGCCAGCAGTACTAGCGGGGGCTACTCCTACAATGAGCAGTTCTTC. Protein product: CASSTSGGYSYNEQFF.

CDR3 DNA: TGTGCCAGCAGCGTAGGACTAGCGGGGGGCCCAGAGACCCAGTACTTC. This translates into CASSVGLAGGPETQYF. The V call is TRBV9, the J call TRBJ2-5, with 13 bases fitting TRBD2. CDR3 length: 16 residues. The germline CDR1 and CDR2 sequences are SGDLS and YYNGEE. J gave up 4 bases and V 0 bases, and 3 bases lay outside the gene matches.